The clone carrying this T cell receptor (beta chain) was found many times. The antigen remains unidentified. The TCR beta CDR3 regions underwent amplification using RNA transcripts as the source. The primer set for the first-round RT-PCR of the TCR CDR3 was HTBI. MiXCR, applied by TCRdb to the multiplex PCR reads, yields one record per CDR3 protein. There are 200,000 to 300,000 distinct CDR3 sequences in the sample; approximately 25% occur only once, and about 40% lies in the top ten. These data originate in a study of T cells in Graves' hyperthyroidism and ophthalmopathy. Study-wide context: Before any treatment, at initial diagnosis, peripheral blood was collected.

Fresh peripheral blood, roughly 10 ml, was the source of the PBMCs. Study observations and caveats: The model predicted ophthalmopathy a median around six months before onset. Most expanded thyroid clonotypes above 0.001 recurred in blood.

Sequencing input: blood. The source of this sequence is a middle-aged woman with Graves' ophthalmopathy.

This chain's CDR3 is CASSLTSGSYTGELFF. The CDR3 region has the DNA TGTGCCAGCAGCTTAACTAGCGGGAGTTACACCGGGGAGCTGTTTTTT. V gene TRBV7-8 combines with J gene TRBJ2-2; 11 nucleotides align to TRBD2. This CDR3 comprises 16 residues. CDR1 is SGHVS, CDR2 FQNEAQ, per germline. V shed 2 bases, J shed 3 bases, and the junction held 2 bases outside the gene matches. Using reference TRBV7-8 and TRBJ2-2 for the parts outside the CDR3, the full variable domain is GAGVSQSPRYKVAKRGQDVALRCDPISGHVSLFWYQQALGQGPEFLTYFQNEAQLDKSGLPSDRFFAERPEGSVSTLKIQRTQQEDSAVYLCASSLTSGSYTGELFFGEGSRLTVL.